These 9 T cell receptor beta chains were all obtained from the same sample, sequenced in a study of early T cells in non-severe SARS-CoV-2 infection. One entry per CDR3 protein results from TCRdb running MiXCR on the 5' RACE reads. The sample consists of 25,000 to 35,000 distinct CDR3 sequences, roughly 7.2% of them appearing once. Source material: whole blood. The receptors derive from an adult who was a healthcare worker with PCR-confirmed SARS-CoV-2 infection or an uninfected control (not recorded which).

This clonotype is medium-sized (0.01 to 0.1%) within its sample. The rearrangement joins TRBV28 to TRBJ2-5; TRBD2 agrees at 8 bases. Germline loops: CDR1 MDHEN, CDR2 SYDVKM. The ends lost 4 bases at V and 0 bases at J; junction bases unmatched: 7. The CDR3 is made up of 16 amino acids. In nucleotides, the CDR3 is TGTGCCAGCAGTTCACAGCGGGGGCCGTACCAAGAGACCCAGTACTTC. Protein: CASSSQRGPYQETQYF.

This clonotype has ten or more counts. The chain joins TRBV7-9 to TRBJ2-7, with TRBD2 identical over 7 bases. The V and J ends lost 5 bases and 6 bases, in that order; junction bases with no gene match: 13. There are 15 residues in the CDR3. Per germline, CDR1 SEHNR and CDR2 FQNEAQ (reference sequence). The CDR3 DNA sequence: TGTGCCAGCAGCCACCTAGGGGCGGGGGATTCCGAGCAGTACTTC. This gives the protein CASSHLGAGDSEQYF.

This clonotype occurred many times. The genes are TRBV19 and TRBJ2-3; a possible D gene is TRBD1 (5 bases). Trimming stripped 8 bases from V and 11 bases from J, with 23 bases between. Germline values: CDR1 LNHDA, CDR2 SQIVND (reference sequence). CDR3 length: 14 residues. The CDR3 loop reads CASGLRTRNLGQYF. The CDR3, as DNA: TGTGCCAGTGGTTTAAGGACACGGAATCTCGGGCAGTATTTT.

The rearrangement uses TRBV18 and TRBJ2-7, with 10 bases identical to TRBD1. The CDR3 covers 14 residues. Germline lookup yields CDR1 KGHSH and CDR2 LQKENI. Unmatched junction bases numbered 1, after V lost 3 bases and J lost 2 bases. The CDR3 coding sequence is TGTGCCAGCTCACCTGGGACAGGGGCCTACGAGCAGTACTTC. It translates to CASSPGTGAYEQYF.

This clonotype was observed at least ten times. This chain links TRBV7-2 with TRBJ2-1; D is uncertain. V was clipped by 1 base and J by 8 bases, with 3 bases between them. The CDR3 covers 11 residues. Germline CDR1 is SGHTA and CDR2 is FQGNSA. The CDR3 coding sequence is TGTGCCAGCAGCTTAGGGGATGAGCAGTTCTTC. Translating it yields CASSLGDEQFF.

This clonotype came up many times. The chain uses TRBV7-2 and TRBJ1-6, with a weak D call TRBD1 (5 bases). The CDR3 runs 14 residues. Germline V gives CDR1 SGHTA, CDR2 FQGNSA. V lost 3 bases, J lost 6 bases, and 9 bases lay in between. Written as DNA, the CDR3 is TGTGCCAGCAGCTTGTACAGGCCTAATTCACCCCTCCACTTT. Translation gives CASSLYRPNSPLHF.

This clonotype was seen a handful of times. CDR3 protein: CAWSRDVALDTQYF. The CDR3 nucleotides are TGTGCCTGGAGTCGGGACGTCGCGCTAGATACGCAGTATTTT. V gene TRBV30 combines with J gene TRBJ2-3, with D perhaps being TRBD1 or TRBD2 (5 bases each). The V gene lost 2 bases and the J gene lost 5 bases, with 14 bases spanning the gap. CDR1 is GTSNPN and CDR2 is SVGIG in the germline V gene (reference sequence). The CDR3 extends over 14 amino acids.

This clonotype was seen ten or more times. The gene calls are TRBV28 and TRBJ1-2; 8 nucleotides align to TRBD1. The CDR3 sequence is 17 residues long. With 3 bases clipped from V and 3 bases from J, the junction kept 12 bases outside the gene matches. CDR1 and CDR2 from the germline V gene are MDHEN and SYDVKM. The CDR3 region is CASSFGQGEGGDYGYTF. The CDR3 nucleotides are TGTGCCAGCAGTTTTGGACAGGGAGAAGGAGGTGACTATGGCTACACCTTC.

The V call is TRBV4-2, the J call TRBJ2-2; D call uncertain. The CDR3 length is 13 residues. The germline V gene has CDR1 LGHNA and CDR2 YNFKEQ. Trimming shortened V by 3 bases and J by 4 bases, and 6 bases separated the two germline ends. The CDR3 bases are TGTGCCAGCAGCCATGGGTTCACCGGGGAGCTGTTTTTT. Translation: CASSHGFTGELFF.